The 2 T cell receptor beta chains below all came from one sample that was sequenced in a study of cytomegalovirus exposure and HLA in healthy donors. TCRdb keeps only in-frame clones here, not all; method: immunoSEQ multiplex PCR. The table lists about 140,000 clones, roughly 86% of them singletons. The source material was PBMCs. The receptors were sampled from a man aged 18 to 29 in good health and CMV-seropositive.

This chain joins TRBV30 and TRBJ1-2; tentative D call: TRBD1 (5 bases). The CDR3 contains 13 residues. Germline V gene data show CDR1 as GTSNPN and CDR2 as SVGIG (reference sequence). Trimming removed 0 bases from V and 7 bases from J, with 12 bases in between. The CDR3 here is CAWSVKDRSGYTF. The CDR3 nucleotides read TGTGCCTGGAGTGTAAAAGACAGAAGTGGCTACACCTTC.

The chain is built from TRBV5-6 and TRBJ2-1; D might be TRBD2 (5 bases). In germline, CDR1 is SGHDT, CDR2 YYEEEE. V lost 2 bases, J lost 9 bases, and 6 bases lay in between. This CDR3 region has 11 residues. As DNA, the CDR3 is TGTGCCAGCAGCTTTGGGAGTGAGCAGTTCTTC. It translates to CASSFGSEQFF.